The rows below give T cell receptor beta chains drawn from one sample of a study of blood T cell repertoires in COVID-19. The protocol was immunoSEQ multiplex PCR, while the TCRdb copy is restricted to in-frame clones and leaves out a portion. The table includes 350,000 to 400,000 clones, just over 90% detected once. The material sequenced was PBMCs or T cells enriched from blood (not recorded which). Receptors originate from a woman aged 40-49 years who had been exposed to COVID-19. The CDR3 runs from the conserved cysteine through the conserved F or W. D genes are given only for firm matches. Part of the rows lack a size; the others show once, few, many or a class for expanded clones.

size	V	J	D	CDR3	DNA
-	TRBV18	TRBJ1-4	-	CASSKTGYKDEKLFF	TGTGCCAGCTCAAAAACAGGGTACAAAGATGAAAAACTGTTTTTT
-	TRBV7-9	TRBJ1-1	-	CASSPRNRWAGWNTEAFF	TGTGCCAGCAGCCCCAGAAACCGGTGGGCAGGTTGGAACACTGAAGCTTTCTTT
once	TRBV7-9	TRBJ1-4	-	CASSPGSEKLFF	TGTGCCAGCAGCCCAGGGTCTGAAAAACTGTTTTTT
-	TRBV27	TRBJ2-3	TRBD2	CASSLGIRVGWGGDTQYF	TGTGCCAGCAGTTTAGGGATTCGGGTCGGTTGGGGGGGAGATACGCAGTATTTT
-	TRBV11-1	TRBJ1-5	-	CAQRYRENQPQHF	TGTGCCCAAAGATACAGGGAGAATCAGCCCCAGCATTTT
-	TRBV7-9	TRBJ2-7	TRBD2	CASSPRLAGGEQYF	TGTGCCAGCAGCCCAAGACTAGCGGGAGGCGAGCAGTACTTC
-	TRBV13	TRBJ2-3	TRBD1	CASSHRDRGLSDTQYF	TGTGCCAGCAGCCACCGCGACAGGGGGCTCTCAGATACGCAGTATTTT
-	TRBV19	TRBJ1-5	TRBD1	CASSYRQGGGQPQHF	TGTGCCAGTAGTTATAGACAGGGTGGCGGTCAGCCCCAGCATTTT
-	TRBV18	TRBJ2-7	TRBD1	CASSPLRGPGEQYF	TGTGCCAGCTCACCACTGAGGGGGCCGGGCGAGCAGTACTTC
-	TRBV25-1	TRBJ2-5	-	CASSDPGQHQETQYF	TGTGCCAGCAGTGACCCCGGACAGCACCAAGAGACCCAGTACTTC
-	TRBV2	TRBJ2-4	TRBD1	CASSSISGTDDIQYF	TGTGCCAGCAGTTCAATTTCCGGGACAGATGACATTCAGTACTTC
-	TRBV19	TRBJ2-1	TRBD1	CASIPDRGRKDEQFF	TGTGCCAGTATCCCGGACAGGGGGCGCAAGGATGAGCAGTTCTTC
-	TRBV2	TRBJ1-3	-	CASSRGQLDRNTIYF	TGTGCCAGCAGCCGAGGGCAGTTAGACCGAAACACCATATATTTT
-	TRBV6-5	TRBJ1-6	TRBD1	CASRPGQGYNSPLHF	TGTGCCAGCAGGCCGGGACAGGGGTATAATTCACCCCTCCACTTT
-	TRBV13	TRBJ2-3	-	CASSSRGSYSTDTQYF	TGTGCCAGCAGCTCCAGGGGATCCTATAGCACAGATACGCAGTATTTT
-	TRBV5-5	TRBJ1-2	TRBD1	CASSLSGGGTYYGYTF	TGTGCCAGCAGCTTGTCGGGAGGGGGCACCTACTATGGCTACACCTTC
-	TRBV10-2	TRBJ1-2	-	CASSDEGAYGYTF	TGCGCCAGCAGTGATGAAGGGGCCTATGGCTACACCTTC
-	TRBV3-1/TRBV3-2	TRBJ2-5	TRBD1	CASSQTGGGETQYF	TGTGCCAGCAGCCAGACAGGGGGAGGAGAGACCCAGTACTTC
-	TRBV24-1	TRBJ1-5	TRBD1	CATSDSGQGARNQPQHF	TGTGCCACCAGTGATTCCGGACAGGGGGCGAGGAATCAGCCCCAGCATTTT
-	TRBV9	TRBJ2-1	TRBD2	CASSPVGGALDEQFF	TGTGCCAGCAGCCCAGTGGGAGGGGCATTGGATGAGCAGTTCTTC
-	TRBV9	TRBJ2-7	TRBD2	CASSATSGAAEQYF	TGTGCCAGCAGCGCAACTAGCGGGGCAGCTGAGCAGTACTTC
-	TRBV9	TRBJ2-5	-	CASSVGSGTQQETQYF	TGTGCCAGCAGCGTAGGATCGGGAACTCAACAAGAGACCCAGTACTTC
-	TRBV29-1	TRBJ1-1	TRBD1	CSVRQGDWTEAFF	TGCAGCGTTCGACAGGGGGATTGGACTGAAGCTTTCTTT
-	TRBV7-6	TRBJ2-7	TRBD2	CASSQGLAGAHEQYF	TGTGCCAGCAGCCAGGGACTAGCGGGAGCCCACGAGCAGTACTTC
-	TRBV11-2	TRBJ2-2	-	CASSKSGNTGELFF	TGTGCCAGCAGCAAATCGGGGAACACCGGGGAGCTGTTTTTT
-	TRBV3-1/TRBV3-2	TRBJ1-2	-	CASSQGARNYGYTF	TGTGCCAGCAGCCAAGGGGCGAGAAACTATGGCTACACCTTC
-	TRBV3-1/TRBV3-2	TRBJ2-7	-	CASSQDSSYEQYF	TGTGCCAGCAGCCAAGACTCCTCCTACGAGCAGTACTTC
-	TRBV6-2/TRBV6-3	TRBJ2-7	TRBD2	CASSYRGSGRVYEQYF	TGTGCCAGCAGTTATCGGGGTAGCGGGAGAGTCTACGAGCAGTACTTC
-	TRBV5-1	TRBJ2-7	TRBD2	CASSRERGGPYEQYF	TGCGCCAGCAGCAGAGAGCGGGGGGGCCCCTACGAGCAGTACTTC
-	TRBV12-5	TRBJ1-6	TRBD1	CASGRDSLGSPLHF	TGTGCTAGTGGTAGGGACAGCCTGGGTTCACCCCTCCACTTT
once	TRBV12-3/TRBV12-4	TRBJ1-6	-	CASSPGGSPLHF	TGTGCCAGCAGCCCCGGGGGTTCACCCCTCCACTTT
-	TRBV7-9	TRBJ2-3	-	CASSLGTGTDTQYF	TGTGCCAGCAGCTTAGGGACAGGCACAGATACGCAGTATTTT
-	TRBV3-1/TRBV3-2	TRBJ2-6	TRBD2	CASSLRLAGAGANVLTF	TGTGCCAGCAGCCTTCGACTAGCGGGAGCTGGGGCCAACGTCCTGACTTTC
-	TRBV3-1/TRBV3-2	TRBJ1-6	-	CASSQDLAYSPLHF	TGTGCCAGCAGCCAAGATCTGGCTTATTCACCCCTCCACTTT
-	TRBV7-9	TRBJ1-5	-	CASSLAGYSNQPQHF	TGTGCCAGCAGCTTAGCCGGGTATAGCAATCAGCCCCAGCATTTT
-	TRBV18	TRBJ1-6	TRBD1	CASSTDRGPDSPLHF	TGTGCCAGCTCAACAGACAGGGGGCCCGATTCACCCCTCCACTTT
-	TRBV2	TRBJ1-1	TRBD1	CASSATGGAGTEAFF	TGTGCCAGCAGTGCTACAGGGGGCGCGGGCACTGAAGCTTTCTTT
-	TRBV12-3/TRBV12-4	TRBJ1-2	-	CASSLQNYGYTF	TGTGCCAGCAGTTTACAAAACTATGGCTACACCTTC
-	TRBV5-1	TRBJ1-2	-	CASSLAAREYTF	TGCGCCAGCAGCTTGGCTGCCAGGGAATACACCTTC
-	TRBV7-2	TRBJ1-6	-	CASSPQWENSPLHF	TGTGCCAGCAGCCCACAGTGGGAGAATTCACCCCTCCACTTT
-	TRBV29-1	TRBJ1-4	TRBD1	CSVRGQGATNEKLFF	TGCAGCGTTAGGGGACAGGGGGCAACTAATGAAAAACTGTTTTTT
few	TRBV19	TRBJ2-7	TRBD1	CASSDRGLNEQYF	TGTGCCAGTAGCGATAGGGGGCTCAACGAGCAGTACTTC
-	TRBV5-1	TRBJ1-5	TRBD1	CASSRDRNQPQHF	TGCGCCAGCAGCCGGGACAGGAATCAGCCCCAGCATTTT
-	TRBV3-1/TRBV3-2	TRBJ1-3	TRBD1	CASSLRTGSGNTIYF	TGTGCCAGCAGCCTCAGGACAGGGTCTGGAAACACCATATATTTT
-	TRBV5-5	TRBJ1-1	-	CASSLARAGLNTEAFF	TGTGCCAGCAGCTTGGCCCGGGCAGGGCTGAACACTGAAGCTTTCTTT
-	TRBV27	TRBJ2-3	-	CASSSPSLRDTQYF	TGTGCCAGCAGTTCCCCGTCTTTACGGGATACGCAGTATTTT
-	TRBV5-4	TRBJ1-5	TRBD1	CASSNQDRGGNQPQHF	TGTGCCAGCAGCAATCAGGACAGGGGAGGCAATCAGCCCCAGCATTTT
-	TRBV19	TRBJ1-3	-	CASTIQSAGSSGNTIYF	TGTGCCAGTACTATACAATCGGCTGGGAGCTCTGGAAACACCATATATTTT
-	TRBV27	TRBJ1-6	-	CASSFFSMGAGGISPLHF	TGTGCCAGCAGTTTTTTTTCCATGGGGGCGGGAGGAATTTCGCCCCTCCACTTT
-	TRBV7-8	TRBJ2-3	TRBD2	CASSRGTSGSWTDTQYF	TGTGCCAGCAGCCGAGGGACTAGCGGGAGTTGGACAGATACGCAGTATTTT
-	TRBV2	TRBJ2-2	-	CASSTTNTGELFF	TGTGCCAGCTCTACTACGAACACCGGGGAGCTGTTTTTT
-	TRBV2	TRBJ1-1	-	CASKFERNTEAFF	TGTGCCAGCAAGTTCGAGAGAAACACTGAAGCTTTCTTT
-	TRBV30	TRBJ1-6	-	CAWSGPNPRDNSPLHF	TGTGCCTGGAGTGGCCCGAACCCTCGGGATAATTCACCCCTCCACTTT
once	TRBV4-2	TRBJ2-7	TRBD2	CASSQGRGLAGAYEQYF	TGTGCCAGCAGCCAAGGGAGGGGTCTAGCGGGCGCCTACGAGCAGTACTTC
-	TRBV30	TRBJ2-6	-	CAWSVDAGGANVLTF	TGTGCCTGGAGTGTAGATGCGGGTGGGGCCAACGTCCTGACTTTC
-	TRBV27	TRBJ1-2	-	CASRGAEKGTYGYTF	TGTGCCAGCAGGGGAGCTGAGAAGGGAACCTATGGCTACACCTTC
few	TRBV5-1	TRBJ1-3	-	CASRETFFSGNTIYF	TGCGCCAGCAGGGAGACTTTTTTCTCTGGAAACACCATATATTTT
-	TRBV6-6	TRBJ1-1	TRBD1	CASSYEGQGFFF	TGTGCCAGCAGTTACGAGGGACAGGGGTTCTTCTTT